This paragraph reports one TCR beta chain. Original methodology: From reference gene primer amplification, estimates of nucleated cell counts were derived. The table came from immunoSEQ multiplex PCR; TCRdb's copy has only in-frame clones and leaves some out. V, J and clone size are taken as reported in that table, and D and trimming were inferred from the DNA itself. The table records tens of thousands of clones, 60% to 85% of them present only once. These data come from a study of blood T cell repertoires in COVID-19. Study-level information: Samples came from the United States, Italy and Spain, spanning acute and convalescent COVID-19. In each case, the material was cDNA or gDNA derived from T cells, B-cell-depleted T cells, or PBMCs.

The trim removed 4 bases at V and 5 bases at J, leaving 3 bases unmatched. The germline V gene has CDR1 ENHRY and CDR2 SYGVKD. The CDR3 spans 14 residues. V usage is TRBV10-3 and J usage is TRBJ2-7, with TRBD1 identical over 12 bases. Source material: peripheral blood. The receptor was derived from a human donor in a cohort sampled during active COVID-19. CDR3 region: CAISGGDRGHEQYF. The CDR3 DNA reads as TGTGCCATCAGTGGGGGGGACAGGGGGCACGAGCAGTACTTC.